This T cell receptor beta chain was identified during a study of blood T cells in healthy people across ages. The CDR3 is 14 residues long. Trimming pared 5 bases from V and 1 base from J, leaving 12 bases between. Germline CDR1 and CDR2: SGHTA and FQGNSA. Alongside a J-beta primer mix, a sample-barcoded 5' primer served in a second PCR lasting 7 to 11 cycles. One entry per CDR3 protein results from TCRdb running MiXCR on the 5' RACE reads. The data contain some 1.4 million distinct CDR3 sequences, about 40% of them singletons. The study, taken as a whole, reports: Naive CD4+ cell counts and diversity both ran higher in long-lived than in aged donors.

The table lists this clonotype with a few counts. Its specificity is unknown. The sample comprised blood. This chain joins TRBV7-2 and TRBJ2-7; TRBD1 is a possible D gene (5 bases). The origin of this receptor is a woman younger than 35 in good health. CDR3 sequence (DNA): TGTGCCAGCAGCCCGGCAGGGAATTCCTACGAGCAGTACTTC. Translating gives CASSPAGNSYEQYF. The complete variable domain, with remaining parts taken from reference TRBV7-2 and TRBJ2-7, reads GAGVSQSPSNKVTEKGKDVELRCDPISGHTALYWYRQSLGQGLEFLIYFQGNSAPDKSGLPSDRFSAERTGGSVSTLTIQRTQQEDSAVYLCASSPAGNSYEQYFGPGTRLTVT.